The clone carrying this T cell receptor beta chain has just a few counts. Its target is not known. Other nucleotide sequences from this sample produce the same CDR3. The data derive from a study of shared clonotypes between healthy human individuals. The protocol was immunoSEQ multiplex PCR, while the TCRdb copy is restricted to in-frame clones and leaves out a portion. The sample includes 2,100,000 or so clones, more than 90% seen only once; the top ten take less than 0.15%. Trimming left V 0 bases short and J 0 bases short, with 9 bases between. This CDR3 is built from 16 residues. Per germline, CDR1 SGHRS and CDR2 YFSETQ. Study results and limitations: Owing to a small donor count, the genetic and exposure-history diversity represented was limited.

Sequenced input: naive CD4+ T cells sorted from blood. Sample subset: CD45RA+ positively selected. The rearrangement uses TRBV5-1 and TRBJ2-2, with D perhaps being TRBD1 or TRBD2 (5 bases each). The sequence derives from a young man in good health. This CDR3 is CASSLAGTANTGELFF. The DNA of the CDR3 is TGCGCCAGCAGCTTGGCCGGGACGGCGAACACCGGGGAGCTGTTTTTT.